This is a list of T cell receptor beta chains from one sample in a study of OX40 agonist ivuxolimab in advanced cancers. Assay: immunoSEQ multiplex PCR; the TCRdb copy retains only in-frame clones and omits some. The sample has tens of thousands of clones; 87% are singletons. The material was CD4+ or CD8+ T cells sorted from blood, obtained in a trial of the OX40 agonist ivuxolimab. These receptors were taken from an adult with an advanced solid tumor such as melanoma, head and neck, liver or kidney cancer. Both conserved end residues are part of each CDR3. The D gene is left open where the match is weak. Clone size, where shown, is once, few, many, or a class for clones that have expanded.

D gene	V gene	J gene	clone size	CDR3 DNA	CDR3 protein
.	TRBV7-8	TRBJ1-1	.	TGTGCCAGCAGCTTTGACAGGCCGAACACTGAAGCTTTCTTT	CASSFDRPNTEAFF
.	TRBV9	TRBJ1-1	.	TGTGCCAGCAGCGGGGGGATGAACACTGAAGCTTTCTTT	CASSGGMNTEAFF
TRBD1	TRBV19	TRBJ1-5	.	TGTGCCAGTAGCCCACAGGGGGCTACGAATCAGCCCCAGCATTTT	CASSPQGATNQPQHF
.	TRBV2	TRBJ1-5	.	TGTGCCAGCACGGAAGGGTTACAGCCCCAGCATTTT	CASTEGLQPQHF
.	TRBV27	TRBJ2-1	.	TGTGCCAGCAGTTTACGACAGGTCAATGAGCAGTTCTTC	CASSLRQVNEQFF
.	TRBV5-5	TRBJ1-5	.	TGTGCCAGCAGCTTGTCCGCCGGTCATAGCAATCAGCCCCAGCATTTT	CASSLSAGHSNQPQHF
TRBD2	TRBV7-9	TRBJ2-1	.	TGTGCCAGCAGCTTAGCACTAGCGGACTACAATGAGCAGTTCTTC	CASSLALADYNEQFF
TRBD1	TRBV7-2	TRBJ2-1	once	TGTGCCAGCAGCTCATTCACAGGGGGCAATGAGCAGTTCTTC	CASSSFTGGNEQFF
.	TRBV27	TRBJ1-2	.	TGTGCCAGCAGTCCGGACAGTCTCTGGTATGGCTACACCTTC	CASSPDSLWYGYTF
.	TRBV19	TRBJ2-7	.	TGTGCCAGTAGTATCACCCAGGGGACCTACGAGCAGTACTTC	CASSITQGTYEQYF
.	TRBV5-1	TRBJ1-3	.	TGCGCCAGCAGCTATTCGACAGAGACTGGAAACACCATATATTTT	CASSYSTETGNTIYF
TRBD2	TRBV6-1	TRBJ2-4	.	TGTGCCAGCAGTGAACCGGGACTAGCGGTTCTAGCCAAAAACATTCAGTACTTC	CASSEPGLAVLAKNIQYF
TRBD1	TRBV7-9	TRBJ2-7	.	TGTGCCAGCAGCTCGCAGGGGGCGAGGATCTACGAGCAGTACTTC	CASSSQGARIYEQYF
.	TRBV6-1	TRBJ2-7	.	TGTGCCAGCAGTCTAACAGTGTACCATACTGGGGAGCAGTACTTC	CASSLTVYHTGEQYF
.	TRBV10-3	TRBJ1-1	.	TGTGCCATCAGGGGGACGGGGAACACTGAAGCTTTCTTT	CAIRGTGNTEAFF
TRBD1	TRBV29-1	TRBJ1-1	.	TGCAGCGTTGACCGGTCAGGGGGCTCGAACACTGAAGCTTTCTTT	CSVDRSGGSNTEAFF
.	TRBV27	TRBJ1-5	once	TGTGCCAGCAGTACGCAGGGTCGTCAGCCCCAGCATTTT	CASSTQGRQPQHF
.	TRBV19	TRBJ2-1	.	TGTGCCAGTAGGGGGTCGGCGGGACTCAATGAGCAGTTCTTC	CASRGSAGLNEQFF